The T cell receptor (beta chain) described here comes from a study of blood T cell repertoires in COVID-19. Repertoires were generated with immunoSEQ multiplex PCR, while TCRdb's copy carries only in-frame clones and drops some. The sample comprises some 70,000 clones, more than 85% of which are singletons, and just under 7.5% rests with the top ten. J was trimmed by 2 bases and V by 5 bases; bases with no gene match: 5. The CDR3 spans 15 residues. CDR1 SGHAT and CDR2 FQNNGV come from the germline V gene. This sequence was found in a middle-aged man with COVID-19, enrolled during active disease. Sequencing input: peripheral blood. The chain uses TRBV11-2 and TRBJ1-3; 8 bases match TRBD1. CDR3 in amino acids: CASSAWTGTGNTIYF. Here the CDR3 DNA reads TGTGCCAGCAGCGCCTGGACAGGGACTGGAAACACCATATATTTT.